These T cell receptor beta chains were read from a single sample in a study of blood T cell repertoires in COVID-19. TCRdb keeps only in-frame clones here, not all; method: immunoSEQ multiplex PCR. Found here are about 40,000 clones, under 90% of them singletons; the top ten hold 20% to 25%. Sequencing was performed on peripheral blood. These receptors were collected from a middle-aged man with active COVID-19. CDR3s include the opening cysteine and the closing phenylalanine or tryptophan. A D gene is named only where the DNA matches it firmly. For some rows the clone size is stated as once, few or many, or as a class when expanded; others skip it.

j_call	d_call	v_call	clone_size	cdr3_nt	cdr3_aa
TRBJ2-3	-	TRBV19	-	TGTGCCAGTAGTATAGGGGGCGAGTCATGGAATACGCAGTATTTT	CASSIGGESWNTQYF
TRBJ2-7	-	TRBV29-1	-	TGCAGCGTAGCCACAGGATCCTACGAGCAGTACTTC	CSVATGSYEQYF
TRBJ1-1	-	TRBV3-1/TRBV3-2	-	TGTGCCAGCAGCCATACAGGATCCACCCCCGGAGCTTTCTTT	CASSHTGSTPGAFF
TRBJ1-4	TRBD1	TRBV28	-	TGTGCCAGCAGCGTAGGGGGCGCAAGCGAAAAACTGTTTTTT	CASSVGGASEKLFF
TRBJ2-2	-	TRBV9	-	TGTGCCAGCAGCGCCGACAAAACGAACACCGGGGAGCTGTTTTTT	CASSADKTNTGELFF
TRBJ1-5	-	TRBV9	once	TGTGCCAGTGGCGGCAGGGAAGGCAATCAGCCCCAGCATTTT	CASGGREGNQPQHF
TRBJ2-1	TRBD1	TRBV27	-	TGTGCCAGCACCCCGACAGGGGGCTTCAATGAGCAGTTCTTC	CASTPTGGFNEQFF
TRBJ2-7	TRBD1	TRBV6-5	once	TGTGCCACCCTGACCGGGACAGCCTACGAGCAGTACTTC	CATLTGTAYEQYF
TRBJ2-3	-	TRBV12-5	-	TGTGCTAGTGGTTTGGTCATTACCTCGGGGAGGGGGGCAGATACGCAGTATTTT	CASGLVITSGRGADTQYF
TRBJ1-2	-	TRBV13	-	TGTGCCAGCAGCCTTACAGGGAACGACTATGGCTACACCTTC	CASSLTGNDYGYTF
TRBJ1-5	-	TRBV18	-	TGTGCCAGCTCACCAAGGGAGGGCAATCAGCCCCAGCATTTT	CASSPREGNQPQHF
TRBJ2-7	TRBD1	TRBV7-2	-	TGTGCCAGCAGCTTAGGACAGGGTTTCTACGAGCAGTACTTC	CASSLGQGFYEQYF
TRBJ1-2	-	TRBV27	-	TGTGCCAGCAGTTTGCGGGAAAACTATGGCTACACCTTC	CASSLRENYGYTF
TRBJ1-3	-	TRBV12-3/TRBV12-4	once	TGTGCCAGCACCCTAGGGGAAAACACCATATATTTT	CASTLGENTIYF
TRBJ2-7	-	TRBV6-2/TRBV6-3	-	TGTGCCAGCAGTTACGGAGAAATCCGCTACGAGCAGTACTTC	CASSYGEIRYEQYF
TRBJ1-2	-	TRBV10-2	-	TGCGCCAGCAGTGCGGGGGTCTATGGCTACACCTTC	CASSAGVYGYTF
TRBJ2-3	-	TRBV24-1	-	TGTGCCACCAGTGATTTGAACAGGGACGCAGATACGCAGTATTTT	CATSDLNRDADTQYF
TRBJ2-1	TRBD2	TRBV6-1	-	TGTGCCAGCAGTGAAGCCATATTAGCGGGAGGGCATAGTGAGCAGTTCTTC	CASSEAILAGGHSEQFF
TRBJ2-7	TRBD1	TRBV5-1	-	TGCGCCAGCAGCTCGGGACAGGTCGGCGAGCAGTACTTC	CASSSGQVGEQYF
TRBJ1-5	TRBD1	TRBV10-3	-	TGTGCCGCCGGGACAGCGGCTAGCAATCAGCCCCAGCATTTT	CAAGTAASNQPQHF
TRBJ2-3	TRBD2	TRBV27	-	TGTGCCAGCAATAGAGGGACTAGCGGAAGCACAGATACGCAGTATTTT	CASNRGTSGSTDTQYF
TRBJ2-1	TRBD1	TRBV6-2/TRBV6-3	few	TGTGCCAGCAGTTATCAGGGGACAGACAATGAGCAGTTCTTC	CASSYQGTDNEQFF
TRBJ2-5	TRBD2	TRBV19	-	TGTGCCAGTAGTACCACCGCGCTAGCGGGAGGGCAAGAGACCCAGTACTTC	CASSTTALAGGQETQYF
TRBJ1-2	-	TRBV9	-	TGTGCCAGCAGCCCGAGCCCTGAGAGCGGCTACACCTTC	CASSPSPESGYTF
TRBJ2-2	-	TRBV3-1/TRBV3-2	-	TGTGCCAGCAGCCTCCTTAACACCGGGGAGCTGTTTTTT	CASSLLNTGELFF
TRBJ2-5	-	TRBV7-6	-	TGTGCCAGCAGCTTCAGCGAACAAGAGACCCAGTACTTC	CASSFSEQETQYF
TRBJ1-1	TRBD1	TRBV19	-	TGTGCCAGTAGGGGACAGCCTTGGGCTGAAGCTTTCTTT	CASRGQPWAEAFF
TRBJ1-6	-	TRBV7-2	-	TGTGCCAGCAGCTTAGAGGCAGGGGTCAATTCACCCCTCCACTTT	CASSLEAGVNSPLHF
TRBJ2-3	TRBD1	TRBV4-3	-	TGCGCCAGCAGCCAAGATCGGGGACAGAGAAGCGCAGATACGCAGTATTTT	CASSQDRGQRSADTQYF
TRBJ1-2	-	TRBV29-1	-	TGCAGCGTTGAGTGGCAGGCCTACTATGGCTACACCTTC	CSVEWQAYYGYTF
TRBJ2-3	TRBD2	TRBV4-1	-	TGCGCCAGCAGCCAAGAAGGGCTAGCGGGAGTAGATACGCAGTATTTT	CASSQEGLAGVDTQYF
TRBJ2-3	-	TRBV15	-	TGTGCCACCAGCAGGGGGGCAAGGGTTCCAGATACGCAGTATTTT	CATSRGARVPDTQYF
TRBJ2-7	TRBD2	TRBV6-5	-	TGTGCCAGCAGTTACTCCCCGACTAGCGGGCCATACGAGCAGTACTTC	CASSYSPTSGPYEQYF
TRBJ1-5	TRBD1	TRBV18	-	TGTGCCAGCTCACCAGACAGGGTCCTTCAGCCCCAGCATTTT	CASSPDRVLQPQHF
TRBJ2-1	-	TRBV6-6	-	TGTGCCAGCAGTCTTACAGGGTGGGATGAGCAGTTCTTC	CASSLTGWDEQFF
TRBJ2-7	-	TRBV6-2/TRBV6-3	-	TGTGCCAGCACCCCCTTTGAAGGGGCGAAAAGTCGGTACGAGCAGTACTTC	CASTPFEGAKSRYEQYF
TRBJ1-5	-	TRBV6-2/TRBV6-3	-	TGTGCCAGCAGTTTGGGAGGGGCGAAGATGCAGCCCCAGCATTTT	CASSLGGAKMQPQHF
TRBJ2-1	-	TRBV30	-	TGTGCCTGGAGTCATATCGGGGTCCGCTCCTACAATGAGCAGTTCTTC	CAWSHIGVRSYNEQFF
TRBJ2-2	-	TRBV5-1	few	TGCGCCAGCAGCTTGGAGAGCGGTCCCCCCGCCGGGGAGCTGTTTTTT	CASSLESGPPAGELFF
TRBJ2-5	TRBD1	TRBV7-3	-	TGTGCCAGCAGCCCGAGGACAGGGGGGGCAGAGACCCAGTACTTC	CASSPRTGGAETQYF
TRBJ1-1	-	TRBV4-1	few	TGCGCCAGCAGCCAAGATAGAGGGCCTGAAGCTTTCTTT	CASSQDRGPEAFF
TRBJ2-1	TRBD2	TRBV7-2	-	TGTGCCAGCAGCTTGGGGAGCGGGGGAATATGGGATGAGCAGTTCTTC	CASSLGSGGIWDEQFF
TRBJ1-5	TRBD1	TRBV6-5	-	TGTGCCAGCAGTTACAGCAGGGGGAGCAATCAGCCCCAGCATTTT	CASSYSRGSNQPQHF
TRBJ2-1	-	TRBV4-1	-	TGCGCCAGCAGCCAGATAGCGGTAAGCTCCTACAATGAGCAGTTCTTC	CASSQIAVSSYNEQFF
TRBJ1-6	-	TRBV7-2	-	TGTGCCAGCAGCCCAGACAGAAATTCACCCCTCCACTTT	CASSPDRNSPLHF
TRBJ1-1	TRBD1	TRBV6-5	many	TGTGCCAGCAGTTCCTGGACAGGGGGTACTGAAGCTTTCTTT	CASSSWTGGTEAFF
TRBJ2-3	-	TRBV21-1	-	TGTGCCAGCAGCTGGACCGCAGCGGGAGTGACAGATACGCAGTATTTT	CASSWTAAGVTDTQYF